This TCR beta chain is from a study of OX40 agonist ivuxolimab in advanced cancers. For the study in its entirety: Ivuxolimab was a fully human IgG2 agonistic monoclonal antibody targeting the costimulatory receptor OX40 (CD134). Of the approximately 50 patients in dose escalation, 19 had hepatocellular carcinoma, approximately 15 had melanoma, 9 had renal cell carcinoma and 9 had head and neck cancer. Prior anti-PD-1, anti-PD-L1 or anti-CTLA-4 therapy was permitted, and checkpoint inhibitors had been received by 30% to 40% of dose-escalation patients. In the dose-escalation cohort, roughly 82% of patients were male, and the mean age was around 65 years with a range of roughly 20 to 85. The paper covers the monotherapy dose-escalation part of the phase I ivuxolimab trial, which included N of about 56 patients. The purpose of peripheral TCRbeta sequencing was to test whether ivuxolimab changed TCR sequence diversity and led to clonal T-cell expansion. Intravenous ivuxolimab was administered to patients every 2 weeks at six dose levels: 0.01, 0.1, 0.3, 1.5, 3 and 10 mg/kg. Partial responses were achieved by three dose-escalation patients, of whom one had hepatocellular carcinoma and two had cutaneous melanoma.

For sequencing of the TCRbeta CDR3 region, genomic DNA was extracted from the sorted cells. The immunoSEQ Assay was used to sequence the TCRbeta CDR3 regions. TCRdb provides this immuneACCESS table in a form limited to in-frame rearrangements. Some clones are lacking; in checked studies, under half of them reflect an unresolved V gene, and why the rest are absent is not known. For this sample the table gives about 71,000 clones, of which about 94% were detected only once. The top ten hold approximately 14% of the sample. The trial excluded patients who had a history of autoimmune disease or were on systemic immunosuppression. Peripheral blood for TCR sequencing was collected from all dose cohorts at baseline, on cycle 4 day 1, and on cycle 7 day 1. Samples came from an open-label, multicenter, first-in-human phase I dose-escalation trial of ivuxolimab. Adults with locally advanced or metastatic melanoma, renal cell carcinoma, hepatocellular carcinoma or head and neck squamous cell carcinoma were enrolled in the trial. Before TCR sequencing, CD4+ T cells and CD8+ T cells were sorted from peripheral blood as separate populations.

On this clone: The antigen it recognizes is unknown. Nothing much larger sits one base from this clone, and base qualities are not available.

What the research found in general, with its limitations: Which antigens the clonally expanded peripheral T cells were specific for was not determined. Partial responders in the 0.1-3.0 mg/kg groups had among the lowest normalized peripheral clonal expansion, especially among CD8+ T cells. At doses of 0.1 to 3.0 mg/kg, clonal expansion of both CD4+ and CD8+ blood T cells was observed from baseline to week 6. Low levels of normalized T-cell clonal expansion were also seen in some patients who did not respond. After ivuxolimab, CD8+ T cells had more expanded clones than CD4+ T cells on average.

The CDR3, cysteine through phenylalanine, is 16 amino acids long. The retained sequence is limited to the CDR3, 48 bases, with the frame set at the first base. The germline V gene (reference sequence) provides CDR1 MNHNY and CDR2 SVGAGI. This chain is built from TRBV6-6 and TRBJ2-7; 8 central nucleotides agree with TRBD2. The end of the DNA is better explained by TRBJ2-1, so the J call may be wrong. This clonotype originated in an adult with an advanced solid tumor such as melanoma, head and neck, liver or kidney cancer. This material consisted of CD4+ or CD8+ T cells sorted from blood, taken in a trial of the OX40 agonist ivuxolimab. The DNA reads as follows: TGTGCCAGCAGTGTCTCCTCCAGCGGGAGCTACAATGAGCAGTTCTTC. Its protein is CASSVSSSGSYNEQFF.